This TCR beta chain is from a study of PD-1 blockade in classical Hodgkin lymphoma. Whole-study findings and limits: Nivolumab initiation under 1 year post-ASCT meant exclusion. There was a significant rise in CD4+ TCR diversity by C4D1, with no such rise for CD8+.

With respect to this clone: The antigen is undetermined.

Using immunoSEQ multiplex PCR, the repertoire was profiled, and TCRdb retains in-frame clones only, with some absent. The table includes around 91,000 clones, more than 80% detected once. All patients relapsed after autologous stem cell transplantation, and brentuximab vedotin exposure varied. CDR1 is KGHSH and CDR2 is LQKENI in the germline V gene. Trimming cost V 6 bases and J 1 base; bases outside gene matches: 2. This CDR3 has 13 amino acids. The chain uses TRBV18 and TRBJ1-1, with 7 positions matching TRBD1. The sequence was obtained from a human donor with classical Hodgkin lymphoma. The specimen was peripheral blood mononuclear cells (PBMCs), collected before the second cycle of nivolumab. DNA of the CDR3: TGTGCCAGCTCCCCAGGGGGGAACACTGAAGCTTTCTTT. It encodes CASSPGGNTEAFF.